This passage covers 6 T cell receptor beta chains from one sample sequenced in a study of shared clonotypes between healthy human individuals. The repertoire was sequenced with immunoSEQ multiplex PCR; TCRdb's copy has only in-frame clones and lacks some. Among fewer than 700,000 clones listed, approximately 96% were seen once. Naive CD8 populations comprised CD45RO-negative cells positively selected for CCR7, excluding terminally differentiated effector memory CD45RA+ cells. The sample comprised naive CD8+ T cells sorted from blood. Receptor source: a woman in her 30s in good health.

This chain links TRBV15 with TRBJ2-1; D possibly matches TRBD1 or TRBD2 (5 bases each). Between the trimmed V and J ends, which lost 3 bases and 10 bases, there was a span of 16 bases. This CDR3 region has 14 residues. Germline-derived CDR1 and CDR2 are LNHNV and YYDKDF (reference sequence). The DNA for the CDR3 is TGTGCCACCAGCAGCGGGACGTCCTACTTAGAGCAGTTCTTC. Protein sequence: CATSSGTSYLEQFF.

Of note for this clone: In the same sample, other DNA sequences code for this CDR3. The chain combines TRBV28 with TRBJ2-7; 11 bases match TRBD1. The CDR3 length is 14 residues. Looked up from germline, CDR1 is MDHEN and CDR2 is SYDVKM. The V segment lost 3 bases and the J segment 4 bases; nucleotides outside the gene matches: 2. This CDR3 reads CASSFGTGGYEQYF. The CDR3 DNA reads TGTGCCAGCAGTTTCGGGACAGGGGGGTACGAGCAGTACTTC. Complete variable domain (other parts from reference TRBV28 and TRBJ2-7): DVKVTQSSRYLVKRTGEKVFLECVQDMDHENMFWYRQDPGLGLRLIYFSYDVKMKEKGDIPEGYSVSREKKERFSLILESASTNQTSMYLCASSFGTGGYEQYFGPGTRLTVT.

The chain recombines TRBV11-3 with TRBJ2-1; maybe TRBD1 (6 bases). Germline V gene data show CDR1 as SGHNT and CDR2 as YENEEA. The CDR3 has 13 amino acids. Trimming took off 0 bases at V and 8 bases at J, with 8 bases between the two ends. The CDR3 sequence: CASSLEGHHEQFF. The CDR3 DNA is TGTGCCAGCAGCTTAGAGGGACACCATGAGCAGTTCTTC.

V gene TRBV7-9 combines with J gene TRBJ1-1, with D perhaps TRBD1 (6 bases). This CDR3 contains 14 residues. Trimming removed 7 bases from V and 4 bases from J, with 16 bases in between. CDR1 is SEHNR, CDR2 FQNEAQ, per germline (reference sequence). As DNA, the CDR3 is TGTGCCAGCAACTCACAGGGAAGAGGCACTGAAGCTTTCTTT. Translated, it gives CASNSQGRGTEAFF.

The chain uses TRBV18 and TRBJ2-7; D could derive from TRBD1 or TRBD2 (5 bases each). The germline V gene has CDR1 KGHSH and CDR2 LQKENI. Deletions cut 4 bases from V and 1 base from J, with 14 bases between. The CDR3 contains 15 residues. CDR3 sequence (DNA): TGTGCCAGCTCACTCCCGAGGGGAATTTCCTACGAGCAGTACTTC. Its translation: CASSLPRGISYEQYF.

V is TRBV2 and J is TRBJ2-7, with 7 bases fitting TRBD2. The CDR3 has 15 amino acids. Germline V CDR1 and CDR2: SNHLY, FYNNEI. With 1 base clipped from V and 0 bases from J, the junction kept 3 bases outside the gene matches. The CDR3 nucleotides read TGTGCCAGCAGTGAAGAGGGAGGGAGCTCCTACGAGCAGTACTTC. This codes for CASSEEGGSSYEQYF.